These T cell receptor beta chains were read from a single sample in a study of blood T cell repertoires in COVID-19. Some clones are missing from TCRdb's copy, which holds only in-frame ones; the method was immunoSEQ multiplex PCR. The sample yields roughly 250,000 clones, about 93% seen once. Material: PBMCs or T cells enriched from blood (not recorded which). These TCRs come from a young woman who had recovered from COVID-19. The CDR3 runs from the conserved cysteine through the conserved F or W. D genes are given only for firm matches. Only part of the rows carry a size: once, few, many, or a class if the clone is expanded.

clone size: .; J gene: TRBJ2-1; V gene: TRBV19; D gene: .; CDR3 protein: CASSVSARSSYNEQFF; CDR3 DNA: TGTGCCAGTAGTGTCTCAGCGCGTAGCTCCTACAATGAGCAGTTCTTC
clone size: .; J gene: TRBJ1-3; V gene: TRBV23-1; D gene: TRBD1; CDR3 protein: CASSQDRGGQGARDTIYF; CDR3 DNA: TGCGCCAGCAGTCAAGATCGTGGCGGGCAGGGGGCGAGAGACACCATATATTTT
clone size: once; J gene: TRBJ1-2; V gene: TRBV28; D gene: .; CDR3 protein: CASSPIGGGYGYTF; CDR3 DNA: TGTGCCAGCAGCCCTATCGGGGGGGGCTATGGCTACACCTTC
clone size: .; J gene: TRBJ2-3; V gene: TRBV10-3; D gene: TRBD2; CDR3 protein: CATEGGGVAGPLTNTQYF; CDR3 DNA: TGTGCCACCGAGGGAGGGGGAGTAGCGGGACCCCTGACGAATACGCAGTATTTT
clone size: few; J gene: TRBJ1-1; V gene: TRBV18; D gene: .; CDR3 protein: CASSIQPNTEAFF; CDR3 DNA: TGTGCCAGCTCAATACAGCCGAACACTGAAGCTTTCTTT
clone size: .; J gene: TRBJ1-5; V gene: TRBV21-1; D gene: .; CDR3 protein: CASSKEDREYF; CDR3 DNA: TGTGCCAGCAGCAAAGAGGACAGGGAGTATTTT
clone size: .; J gene: TRBJ2-1; V gene: TRBV21-1; D gene: .; CDR3 protein: CASLPLFVAGTRLVDEQFF; CDR3 DNA: TGTGCCAGCCTACCCCTTTTCGTTGCCGGGACTAGACTTGTGGATGAGCAGTTCTTC
clone size: .; J gene: TRBJ2-3; V gene: TRBV25-1; D gene: TRBD2; CDR3 protein: CASTRSGGSDTQYF; CDR3 DNA: TGTGCCAGCACAAGGTCGGGAGGGTCAGATACGCAGTATTTT
clone size: .; J gene: TRBJ1-5; V gene: TRBV7-2; D gene: TRBD1; CDR3 protein: CASSPGIDRGTYQPQHF; CDR3 DNA: TGTGCCAGCAGCCCTGGGATCGACAGGGGGACGTATCAGCCCCAGCATTTT
clone size: once; J gene: TRBJ1-1; V gene: TRBV19; D gene: .; CDR3 protein: CARGGGNGWSEAFF; CDR3 DNA: TGTGCCAGGGGAGGGGGGAACGGATGGTCTGAAGCTTTCTTT
clone size: few; J gene: TRBJ1-6; V gene: TRBV27; D gene: .; CDR3 protein: CASSFLQGSTSPLHF; CDR3 DNA: TGTGCCAGCAGTTTCCTCCAGGGGTCAACTTCACCCCTCCACTTT
clone size: .; J gene: TRBJ2-2; V gene: TRBV14; D gene: .; CDR3 protein: CASSQDWAPVRGELFF; CDR3 DNA: TGTGCCAGCAGCCAAGATTGGGCTCCAGTCCGCGGGGAGCTGTTTTTT
clone size: .; J gene: TRBJ1-1; V gene: TRBV11-3; D gene: TRBD1; CDR3 protein: CASRARDRENTEAFF; CDR3 DNA: TGTGCCAGCAGGGCGAGGGACAGGGAGAACACTGAAGCTTTCTTT
clone size: .; J gene: TRBJ1-5; V gene: TRBV3-1/TRBV3-2; D gene: .; CDR3 protein: CASSQVQSNQPQHF; CDR3 DNA: TGTGCCAGCAGCCAAGTACAAAGTAATCAGCCCCAGCATTTT
clone size: .; J gene: TRBJ1-5; V gene: TRBV28; D gene: TRBD1; CDR3 protein: CASSSPTGGDQPQHF; CDR3 DNA: TGTGCCAGCAGTTCGCCGACAGGGGGCGACCAGCCCCAGCATTTT
clone size: .; J gene: TRBJ2-3; V gene: TRBV5-8; D gene: .; CDR3 protein: CASSFSGFTYTQYF; CDR3 DNA: TGTGCCAGCAGCTTTTCGGGGTTCACCTATACGCAGTATTTT
clone size: .; J gene: TRBJ1-2; V gene: TRBV9; D gene: .; CDR3 protein: CASSVRGASTNYGYTF; CDR3 DNA: TGTGCCAGCAGCGTACGGGGGGCCAGCACTAACTATGGCTACACCTTC
clone size: .; J gene: TRBJ1-6; V gene: TRBV5-5; D gene: .; CDR3 protein: CASSQGSDNSPLHF; CDR3 DNA: TGTGCCAGCAGCCAGGGGAGCGATAATTCACCCCTCCACTTT
clone size: once; J gene: TRBJ2-6; V gene: TRBV29-1; D gene: TRBD1; CDR3 protein: CSVGHRDRGPSGANVLTF; CDR3 DNA: TGCAGCGTTGGGCACCGGGACAGGGGACCCTCTGGGGCCAACGTCCTGACTTTC
clone size: .; J gene: TRBJ2-2; V gene: TRBV19; D gene: .; CDR3 protein: CAGSMSGELFF; CDR3 DNA: TGTGCCGGTAGTATGAGCGGGGAGCTGTTTTTT
clone size: .; J gene: TRBJ2-1; V gene: TRBV29-1; D gene: TRBD2; CDR3 protein: CSVRTSGGSLDEQFF; CDR3 DNA: TGCAGCGTAAGGACTAGCGGGGGGTCCTTGGATGAGCAGTTCTTC
clone size: .; J gene: TRBJ1-2; V gene: TRBV2; D gene: .; CDR3 protein: CASNLQENYGYTF; CDR3 DNA: TGTGCCAGCAATTTACAGGAAAACTATGGCTACACCTTC
clone size: once; J gene: TRBJ1-2; V gene: TRBV3-1/TRBV3-2; D gene: .; CDR3 protein: CASSQVPRGGPGYTF; CDR3 DNA: TGTGCCAGCAGCCAAGTACCCAGGGGCGGTCCAGGCTACACCTTC
clone size: .; J gene: TRBJ1-1; V gene: TRBV2; D gene: TRBD1; CDR3 protein: CASSAGRDRGTFF; CDR3 DNA: TGTGCCAGCAGTGCGGGCCGGGACAGGGGAACTTTCTTT
clone size: .; J gene: TRBJ1-1; V gene: TRBV18; D gene: TRBD1; CDR3 protein: CASSPPRGLNTEAFF; CDR3 DNA: TGTGCCAGCTCACCACCGAGGGGGCTGAACACTGAAGCTTTCTTT
clone size: .; J gene: TRBJ1-2; V gene: TRBV11-3; D gene: TRBD1; CDR3 protein: CASSLTGASYGYTF; CDR3 DNA: TGTGCCAGCAGCTTAACAGGGGCGTCCTATGGCTACACCTTC
clone size: .; J gene: TRBJ1-2; V gene: TRBV5-1; D gene: .; CDR3 protein: CASSREGQIYGYTF; CDR3 DNA: TGCGCCAGCAGCAGGGAAGGACAAATCTATGGCTACACCTTC
clone size: .; J gene: TRBJ1-1; V gene: TRBV6-2/TRBV6-3; D gene: TRBD1; CDR3 protein: CASSYTGARTEAFF; CDR3 DNA: TGTGCCAGCAGTTACACAGGGGCGAGGACTGAAGCTTTCTTT
clone size: .; J gene: TRBJ1-1; V gene: TRBV2; D gene: .; CDR3 protein: CASSAGGAEAFF; CDR3 DNA: TGTGCCAGCAGTGCTGGAGGAGCTGAAGCTTTCTTT
clone size: .; J gene: TRBJ1-6; V gene: TRBV28; D gene: .; CDR3 protein: CASSLGVLRTYNSPLHF; CDR3 DNA: TGTGCCAGCAGTTTAGGAGTGTTGAGGACCTATAATTCACCCCTCCACTTT
clone size: .; J gene: TRBJ1-5; V gene: TRBV7-2; D gene: .; CDR3 protein: CASSLGGGWQPQHF; CDR3 DNA: TGTGCCAGCAGCTTAGGAGGAGGTTGGCAGCCCCAGCATTTT
clone size: once; J gene: TRBJ1-4; V gene: TRBV7-2; D gene: TRBD1; CDR3 protein: CASSFSRGLTNEKLFF; CDR3 DNA: TGTGCCAGCAGCTTTTCCAGGGGGCTAACTAATGAAAAACTGTTTTTT
clone size: .; J gene: TRBJ1-1; V gene: TRBV14; D gene: .; CDR3 protein: CASSQSRGTEAFF; CDR3 DNA: TGTGCCAGCAGCCAATCTAGGGGGACTGAAGCTTTCTTT
clone size: .; J gene: TRBJ2-3; V gene: TRBV3-1/TRBV3-2; D gene: .; CDR3 protein: CASSQTIASTDTQYF; CDR3 DNA: TGTGCCAGCAGCCAAACGATAGCTAGCACAGATACGCAGTATTTT
clone size: .; J gene: TRBJ1-2; V gene: TRBV29-1; D gene: .; CDR3 protein: CSVEEANYGYTF; CDR3 DNA: TGCAGCGTTGAAGAGGCAAACTATGGCTACACCTTC
clone size: .; J gene: TRBJ2-7; V gene: TRBV28; D gene: .; CDR3 protein: CASSFRRVTAYEQYF; CDR3 DNA: TGTGCCAGCAGTTTCCGGAGGGTTACCGCCTACGAGCAGTACTTC
clone size: .; J gene: TRBJ2-7; V gene: TRBV24-1; D gene: TRBD1; CDR3 protein: CATSDPPGTGAYEQYF; CDR3 DNA: TGTGCCACCAGTGATCCCCCCGGGACAGGGGCCTACGAGCAGTACTTC
clone size: .; J gene: TRBJ2-1; V gene: TRBV7-9; D gene: TRBD2; CDR3 protein: CASSRLAGVGNEQFF; CDR3 DNA: TGTGCCAGCAGCCGACTAGCGGGAGTGGGTAATGAGCAGTTCTTC
clone size: .; J gene: TRBJ1-5; V gene: TRBV6-4; D gene: .; CDR3 protein: CASRATTGYQPQHF; CDR3 DNA: TGTGCCAGCAGGGCAACAACAGGCTATCAGCCCCAGCATTTT
clone size: once; J gene: TRBJ2-7; V gene: TRBV9; D gene: TRBD2; CDR3 protein: CASSAGLAGDKVSYEQYF; CDR3 DNA: TGTGCCAGCAGCGCCGGACTAGCGGGAGATAAGGTTTCCTACGAGCAGTACTTC
clone size: .; J gene: TRBJ1-2; V gene: TRBV2; D gene: .; CDR3 protein: CASFEGYNYGYTF; CDR3 DNA: TGTGCCAGCTTCGAGGGATACAACTATGGCTACACCTTC
clone size: once; J gene: TRBJ2-2; V gene: TRBV3-1/TRBV3-2; D gene: .; CDR3 protein: CASSQGPGTGELFF; CDR3 DNA: TGTGCCAGCAGCCAAGGTCCCGGGACCGGGGAGCTGTTTTTT
clone size: .; J gene: TRBJ2-2; V gene: TRBV28; D gene: TRBD2; CDR3 protein: CASRISGRAGTGELFF; CDR3 DNA: TGTGCCAGCAGGATAAGCGGGAGGGCTGGCACCGGGGAGCTGTTTTTT
clone size: once; J gene: TRBJ1-6; V gene: TRBV28; D gene: TRBD1; CDR3 protein: CASSRQGGNSPLHF; CDR3 DNA: TGTGCCAGCAGTCGACAGGGGGGGAATTCACCCCTCCACTTT
clone size: .; J gene: TRBJ2-7; V gene: TRBV5-5; D gene: .; CDR3 protein: CASSLRGSPYEQYF; CDR3 DNA: TGTGCCAGCAGCTTACGGGGATCGCCCTACGAGCAGTACTTC
clone size: .; J gene: TRBJ2-1; V gene: TRBV9; D gene: .; CDR3 protein: CASSHLAGGSYNEQFF; CDR3 DNA: TGTGCCAGCAGCCACCTAGCCGGGGGTTCCTACAATGAGCAGTTCTTC
clone size: .; J gene: TRBJ1-1; V gene: TRBV28; D gene: .; CDR3 protein: CASSFGPRRAFF; CDR3 DNA: TGTGCCAGCAGTTTTGGCCCTAGAAGGGCTTTCTTT
clone size: .; J gene: TRBJ2-3; V gene: TRBV28; D gene: .; CDR3 protein: CASSSGSTDTQYF; CDR3 DNA: TGTGCCAGCAGTAGCGGGAGCACAGATACGCAGTATTTT
clone size: .; J gene: TRBJ2-1; V gene: TRBV9; D gene: TRBD2; CDR3 protein: CASSPSGTSGRDEQFF; CDR3 DNA: TGTGCCAGCAGCCCCTCCGGGACTAGCGGGAGGGATGAGCAGTTCTTC
clone size: .; J gene: TRBJ1-1; V gene: TRBV24-1; D gene: .; CDR3 protein: CATNNQGNTEAFF; CDR3 DNA: TGTGCCACCAACAACCAGGGGAACACTGAAGCTTTCTTT
clone size: .; J gene: TRBJ1-5; V gene: TRBV19; D gene: TRBD1; CDR3 protein: CASSWDRNQPQHF; CDR3 DNA: TGTGCCAGTAGCTGGGACAGAAATCAGCCCCAGCATTTT
clone size: .; J gene: TRBJ2-7; V gene: TRBV15; D gene: .; CDR3 protein: CATSRDGGTRLGEQYF; CDR3 DNA: TGTGCCACCAGCAGAGATGGGGGGACCCGTTTGGGCGAGCAGTACTTC
clone size: .; J gene: TRBJ2-1; V gene: TRBV9; D gene: TRBD1; CDR3 protein: CASSVVGQGTEQFF; CDR3 DNA: TGTGCCAGCAGCGTAGTAGGACAGGGGACTGAGCAGTTCTTC
clone size: .; J gene: TRBJ2-7; V gene: TRBV5-1; D gene: TRBD2; CDR3 protein: CASSQQIAGEQYF; CDR3 DNA: TGCGCCAGCAGTCAGCAGATAGCGGGCGAGCAGTACTTC
clone size: .; J gene: TRBJ2-3; V gene: TRBV4-1; D gene: TRBD1; CDR3 protein: CASSKTGSDTQYF; CDR3 DNA: TGCGCCAGCAGCAAGACAGGGTCAGATACGCAGTATTTT
clone size: few; J gene: TRBJ1-1; V gene: TRBV7-2; D gene: TRBD1; CDR3 protein: CASSAAGGNIEAFF; CDR3 DNA: TGTGCCAGCAGCGCCGCAGGGGGGAACATTGAAGCTTTCTTT
clone size: .; J gene: TRBJ1-5; V gene: TRBV4-1; D gene: .; CDR3 protein: CASSRLIVGGAGQPQHF; CDR3 DNA: TGCGCCAGCAGCAGACTAATTGTGGGGGGGGCTGGACAGCCCCAGCATTTT
clone size: .; J gene: TRBJ2-2; V gene: TRBV3-1/TRBV3-2; D gene: .; CDR3 protein: CASSQERGIDTGELFF; CDR3 DNA: TGTGCCAGCAGCCAAGAGAGGGGGATAGACACCGGGGAGCTGTTTTTT
clone size: once; J gene: TRBJ2-7; V gene: TRBV7-3; D gene: TRBD1; CDR3 protein: CASSSDRGGEQYF; CDR3 DNA: TGTGCCAGCAGCTCAGACAGGGGTGGCGAGCAGTACTTC